The T cell receptor beta chain described here comes from a study of blood T cells in healthy people across ages. Then a second PCR, running about 7 to 11 cycles, was carried out with a sample-barcoded 5' primer and a J-beta primer mix. TCRdb processed the 5' RACE reads anew with MiXCR; each CDR3 protein has one entry. This table has hundreds of thousands of distinct CDR3 sequences, about 30% appearing once. Total RNA extraction produced at least 6 micrograms (per sample) for the study. Trimming took 6 bases from V and 5 from J; bases not matched to a gene: 7. This CDR3 is built from 14 residues. The germline gives CDR1 MNHNS, CDR2 SASEGT.

The origin of this receptor is a woman of 80 years or more in good health. Sample: blood. V and J are TRBV6-1 and TRBJ2-3, with 8 bases aligning to TRBD1. CDR3 DNA: TGTGCCAGCAGCTGGACAGGGACAGGAGATACGCAGTATTTT. Translation gives CASSWTGTGDTQYF.